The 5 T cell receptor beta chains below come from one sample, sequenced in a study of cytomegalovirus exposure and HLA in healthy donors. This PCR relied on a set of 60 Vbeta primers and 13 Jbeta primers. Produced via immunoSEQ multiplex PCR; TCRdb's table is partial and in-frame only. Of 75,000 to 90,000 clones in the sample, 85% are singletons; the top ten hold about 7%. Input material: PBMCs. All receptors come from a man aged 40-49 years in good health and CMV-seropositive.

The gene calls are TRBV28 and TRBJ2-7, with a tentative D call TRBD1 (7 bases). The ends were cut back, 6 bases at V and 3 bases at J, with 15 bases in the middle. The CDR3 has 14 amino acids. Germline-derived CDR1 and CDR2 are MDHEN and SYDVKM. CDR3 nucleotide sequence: TGTGCCAGCAGACCGACAGGGACTCGCTACGAGCAGTACTTC. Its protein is CASRPTGTRYEQYF.

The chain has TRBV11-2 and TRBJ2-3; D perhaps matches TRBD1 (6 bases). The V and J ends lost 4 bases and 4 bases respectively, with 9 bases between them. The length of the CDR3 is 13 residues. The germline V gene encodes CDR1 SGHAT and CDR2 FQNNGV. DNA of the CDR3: TGTGCCAGCAGCTCACAGGGACCAGATACGCAGTATTTT. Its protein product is CASSSQGPDTQYF.

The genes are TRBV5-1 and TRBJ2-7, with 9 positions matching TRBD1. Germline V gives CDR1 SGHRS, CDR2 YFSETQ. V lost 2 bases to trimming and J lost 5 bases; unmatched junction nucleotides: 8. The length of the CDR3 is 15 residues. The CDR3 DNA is TGCGCCAGCAGCTTCCTGGACAGGGGCTCGGACGAGCAGTACTTC. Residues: CASSFLDRGSDEQYF.

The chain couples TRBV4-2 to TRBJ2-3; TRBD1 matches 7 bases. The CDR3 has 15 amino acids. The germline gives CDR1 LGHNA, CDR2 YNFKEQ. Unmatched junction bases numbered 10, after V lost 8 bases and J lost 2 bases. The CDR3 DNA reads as TGTGCCAGCGAGAAGGGGGCAGGGGTCACAGATACGCAGTATTTT. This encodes CASEKGAGVTDTQYF.

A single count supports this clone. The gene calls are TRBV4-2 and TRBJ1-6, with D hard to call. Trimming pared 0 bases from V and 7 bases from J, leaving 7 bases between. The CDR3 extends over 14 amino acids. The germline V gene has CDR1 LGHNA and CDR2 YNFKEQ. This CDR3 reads CASSQDYENSPLHF. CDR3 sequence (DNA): TGTGCCAGCAGCCAAGATTACGAGAATTCACCCCTCCACTTT.